This TCR beta chain was obtained from a study of T cell responses to AZD1222 COVID-19 vaccine. Turning to this clone: The antigen is not known.

Assay: immunoSEQ multiplex PCR; the TCRdb copy retains only in-frame clones and omits some. There are under 95,000 clones in the sample; approximately 83% occur only once, and about 10% lies in the top ten. In germline, CDR1 is SEHNR, CDR2 FQNEAQ (reference sequence). This CDR3 spans 14 amino acids. V lost 3 bases to trimming and J lost 5 bases, with 13 bases between them. Second doses at about 4 or about 12 weeks were pooled. Whole-study results and caveats: A mostly white British donor set with more females was recruited, and clonal diversity was possibly underestimated. Nearly half of spike-specific TCRs reportedly go after variant regions that carry no mutations. Dominant at 160-218 and 743-854, vaccine-associated CD4 TCRs also spanned spike.

This chain uses TRBV7-9 with TRBJ1-1; D is perhaps TRBD1 (6 bases). The TCR sequence derives from an adult who received the AZD1222 COVID-19 vaccine. The input for sequencing was peripheral blood, taken 28 days after the second AZD1222 dose. The CDR3, as DNA: TGTGCCAGCAGCTTGGGGGGCCGGGAGACTGAAGCTTTCTTT. As protein: CASSLGGRETEAFF.